The clone carrying this T cell receptor (beta chain) occurred a few times. TCRdb recomputed calls from the reads with MiXCR, one row per CDR3 protein. The sample contains 170,000 or so distinct CDR3 sequences, 17% of which appear only once. The data are from a study of T cell repertoires in cytomegalovirus infection. Germline assignment: CDR1 MGHDK and CDR2 SYGVNS. Trimming stripped 0 bases from V and 3 bases from J, with 9 bases between. There are 14 residues in the CDR3. What was sequenced was CD8+ T cells from PBMCs. The V call is TRBV25-1, the J call TRBJ2-7; D perhaps matches TRBD1 (6 bases). This clonotype originated in a human donor in good health (CMV status not recorded). Some clones in this sample may be carry-over from other donors' samples. The CDR3 loop reads CASSEYRDNYEQYF. As DNA, the CDR3 is TGTGCCAGCAGTGAATATAGGGACAACTACGAGCAGTACTTC.